One and the same sample provided the 2 T cell receptor beta chains below, sequenced in a study of T cells in women clearing cervical HPV infection. Profiled with immunoSEQ multiplex PCR; TCRdb holds only in-frame clones, not every one. The sample totals approximately 24,000 clones. Source material: blood buffy coat. Receptors were obtained from a woman between 18 and 70 years old with a cervical HPV16 infection that either progressed to CIN3+ or cleared (not recorded which).

A remark on this clone: The read ends 3 residues shy of where the CDR3 ends; the end is completed using the germline J gene. This rearrangement joins TRBV7-2 to TRBJ2-7, with TRBD1 matching 11 bases. The CDR3 has 14 residues. Germline CDR1 SGHTA, CDR2 FQGNSA. Germline trimming cut 5 bases from V and 3 bases from J; bases unmatched to any gene: 3. Here the CDR3 reads CASSRGQGVYEQYF. The covered CDR3 bases are TGTGCCAGCAGCAGGGGACAGGGGGTCTACGAG.

In the case of this clone: The missing CDR3 end, 3 residues past where the read stops, is filled in from the germline J gene. The chain recombines TRBV29-1 with TRBJ2-3; 13 nucleotides align to TRBD2. Germline CDR1 SQVTM, CDR2 ANQGSEA. Germline trimming cut 2 bases from V and 6 bases from J; bases unmatched to any gene: 2. The CDR3 extends over 14 amino acids. CDR3: CSVETSGRADTQYF. Incomplete CDR3 DNA: TGCAGCGTTGAAACTAGCGGGAGGGCTGATACG.